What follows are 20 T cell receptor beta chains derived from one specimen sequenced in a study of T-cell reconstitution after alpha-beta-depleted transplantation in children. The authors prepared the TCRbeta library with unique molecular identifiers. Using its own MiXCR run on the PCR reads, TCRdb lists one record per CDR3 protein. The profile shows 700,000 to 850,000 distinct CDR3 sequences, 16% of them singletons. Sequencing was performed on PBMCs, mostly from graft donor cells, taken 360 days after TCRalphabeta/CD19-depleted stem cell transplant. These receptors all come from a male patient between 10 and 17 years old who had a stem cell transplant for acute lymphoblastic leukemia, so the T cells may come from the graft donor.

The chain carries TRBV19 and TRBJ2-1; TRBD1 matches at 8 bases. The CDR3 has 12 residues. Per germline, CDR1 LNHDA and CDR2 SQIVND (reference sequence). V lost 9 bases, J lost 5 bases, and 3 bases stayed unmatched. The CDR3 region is CASPGGDNEQFF. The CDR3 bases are TGTGCCAGCCCAGGGGGCGACAATGAGCAGTTCTTC.

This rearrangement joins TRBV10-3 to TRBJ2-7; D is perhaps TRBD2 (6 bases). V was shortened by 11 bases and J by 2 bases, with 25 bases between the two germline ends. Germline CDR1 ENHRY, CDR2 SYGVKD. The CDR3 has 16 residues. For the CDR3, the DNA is TGTGCCGCGGGGTGGGGGGAACCCTCAAACACCTACGAGCAGTACTTC. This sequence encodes CAAGWGEPSNTYEQYF.

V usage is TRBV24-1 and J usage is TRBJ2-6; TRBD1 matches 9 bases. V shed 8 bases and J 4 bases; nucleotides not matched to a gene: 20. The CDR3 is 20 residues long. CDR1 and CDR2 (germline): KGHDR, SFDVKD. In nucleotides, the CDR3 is TGTGCCACCATAAGTGAGGGGTGGGACAGGGTCCGTCCGGGGGCCAACGTCCTGACTTTC. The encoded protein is CATISEGWDRVRPGANVLTF.

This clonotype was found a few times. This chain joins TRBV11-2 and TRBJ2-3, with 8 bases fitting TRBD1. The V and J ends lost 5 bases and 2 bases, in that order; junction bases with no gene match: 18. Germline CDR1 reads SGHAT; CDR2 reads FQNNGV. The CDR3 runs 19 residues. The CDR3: CASSDRQGYWAIVTDTQYF. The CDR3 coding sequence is TGTGCCAGCAGCGACCGACAGGGGTATTGGGCCATTGTCACAGATACGCAGTATTTT.

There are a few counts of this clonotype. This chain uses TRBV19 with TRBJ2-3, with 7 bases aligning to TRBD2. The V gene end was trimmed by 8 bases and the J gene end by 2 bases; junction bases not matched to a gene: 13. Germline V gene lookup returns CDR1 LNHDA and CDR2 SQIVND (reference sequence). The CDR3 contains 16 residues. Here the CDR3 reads CASAGVWTRSTDTQYF. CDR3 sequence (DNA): TGTGCCAGTGCTGGGGTGTGGACTAGATCCACAGATACGCAGTATTTT.

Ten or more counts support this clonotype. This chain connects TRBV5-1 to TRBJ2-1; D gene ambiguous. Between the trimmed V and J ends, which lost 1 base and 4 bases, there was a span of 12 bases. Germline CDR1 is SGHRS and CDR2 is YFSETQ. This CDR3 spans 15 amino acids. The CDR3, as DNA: TGCGCCAGCAGCTTGTCATCCGGTTCATACAATGAGCAGTTCTTC. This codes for CASSLSSGSYNEQFF.

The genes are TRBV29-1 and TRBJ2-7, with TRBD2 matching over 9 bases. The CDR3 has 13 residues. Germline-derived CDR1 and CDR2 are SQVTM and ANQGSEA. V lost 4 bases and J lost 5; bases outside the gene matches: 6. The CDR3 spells CSVVAGGFNEQYF. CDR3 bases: TGCAGCGTTGTCGCGGGAGGGTTCAACGAGCAGTACTTC.

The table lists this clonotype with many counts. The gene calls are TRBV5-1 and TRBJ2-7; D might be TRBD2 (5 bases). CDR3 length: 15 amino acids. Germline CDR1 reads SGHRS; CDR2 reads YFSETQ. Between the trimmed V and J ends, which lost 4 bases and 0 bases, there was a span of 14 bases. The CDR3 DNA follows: TGCGCCAGCAGCCCCCACCCGGACTTCTCCTACGAGCAGTACTTC. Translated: CASSPHPDFSYEQYF.

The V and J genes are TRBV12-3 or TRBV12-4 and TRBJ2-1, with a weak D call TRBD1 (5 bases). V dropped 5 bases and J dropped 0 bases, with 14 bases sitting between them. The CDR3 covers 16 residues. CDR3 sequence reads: CASSLQALISYNEQFF. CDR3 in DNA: TGTGCCAGCAGTCTACAGGCGTTAATCTCCTACAATGAGCAGTTCTTC.

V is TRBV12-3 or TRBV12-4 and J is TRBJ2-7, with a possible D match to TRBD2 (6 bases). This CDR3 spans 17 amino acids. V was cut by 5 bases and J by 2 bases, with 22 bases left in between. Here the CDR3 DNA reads TGTGCCAGCAGTCTTACCCGGAGGTCTAGCGTCACCTACGAGCAGTACTTC. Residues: CASSLTRRSSVTYEQYF.

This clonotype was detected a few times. DNA for the CDR3: TGTGCCAGCAGTCAAGGACAGGGGAGGTACGAGCAGTACTTC. It codes for CASSQGQGRYEQYF. This rearrangement joins TRBV6-1 to TRBJ2-7; TRBD1 matches at 9 bases. The V segment lost 5 bases and the J segment 4 bases; nucleotides outside the gene matches: 6. Germline CDR1 and CDR2: MNHNS and SASEGT. CDR3 length: 14 amino acids.

The CDR3 region has the DNA TGTGCCAGCAGCTTCGTCACCCAGGATTCACCCCTCCACTTT. Residues: CASSFVTQDSPLHF. The rearrangement links TRBV11-3 to TRBJ1-6; no clear D. This CDR3 spans 14 amino acids. Germline CDR1 reads SGHNT; CDR2 reads YENEEA. Trimming cost V 3 bases and J 8 bases, with 11 bases left between them.

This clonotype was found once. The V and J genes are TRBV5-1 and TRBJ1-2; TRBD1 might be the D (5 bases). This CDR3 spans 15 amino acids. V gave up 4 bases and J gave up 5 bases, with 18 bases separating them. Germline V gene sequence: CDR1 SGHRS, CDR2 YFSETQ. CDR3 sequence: CASSPEGQGLYGYTF. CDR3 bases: TGCGCCAGCAGCCCGGAAGGTCAGGGACTTTATGGCTACACCTTC.

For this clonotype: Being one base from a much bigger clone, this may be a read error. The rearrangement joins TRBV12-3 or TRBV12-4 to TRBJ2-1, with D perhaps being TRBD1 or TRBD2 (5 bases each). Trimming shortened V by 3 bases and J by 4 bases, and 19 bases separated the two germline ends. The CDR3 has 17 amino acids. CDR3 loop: CASSFRGGGVVYNEQFF. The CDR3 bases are TGTGCCAGCAGTTTTCGGGGTGGGGGAGTGGTGTACAATGAGCAGTTCTTC.

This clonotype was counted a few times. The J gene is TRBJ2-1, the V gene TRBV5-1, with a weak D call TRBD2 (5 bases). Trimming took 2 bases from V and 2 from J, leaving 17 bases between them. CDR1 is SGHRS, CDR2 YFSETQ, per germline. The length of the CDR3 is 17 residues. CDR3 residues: CASSFTTRKSAYNEQFF. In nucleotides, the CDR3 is TGCGCCAGCAGCTTCACTACTAGGAAATCGGCCTACAATGAGCAGTTCTTC.

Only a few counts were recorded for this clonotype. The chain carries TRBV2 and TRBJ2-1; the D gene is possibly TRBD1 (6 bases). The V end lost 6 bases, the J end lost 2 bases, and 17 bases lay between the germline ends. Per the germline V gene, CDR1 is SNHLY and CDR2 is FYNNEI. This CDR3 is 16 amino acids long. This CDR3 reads CASSPGQLLAYNEQFF. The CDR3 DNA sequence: TGTGCCAGCAGCCCCGGACAGTTACTTGCCTACAATGAGCAGTTCTTC.

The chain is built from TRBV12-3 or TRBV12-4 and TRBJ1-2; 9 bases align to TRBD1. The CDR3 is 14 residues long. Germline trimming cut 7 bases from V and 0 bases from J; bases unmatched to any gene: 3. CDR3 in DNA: TGTGCCAGCATGTGGACAGGGGCTAACTATGGCTACACCTTC. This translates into CASMWTGANYGYTF.

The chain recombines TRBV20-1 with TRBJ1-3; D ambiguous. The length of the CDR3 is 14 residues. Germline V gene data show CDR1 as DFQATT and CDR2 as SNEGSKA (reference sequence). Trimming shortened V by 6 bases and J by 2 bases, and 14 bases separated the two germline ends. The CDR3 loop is CSAAGLRAGNTIYF. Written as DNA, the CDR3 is TGCAGTGCCGCGGGCCTCCGGGCTGGAAACACCATATATTTT.

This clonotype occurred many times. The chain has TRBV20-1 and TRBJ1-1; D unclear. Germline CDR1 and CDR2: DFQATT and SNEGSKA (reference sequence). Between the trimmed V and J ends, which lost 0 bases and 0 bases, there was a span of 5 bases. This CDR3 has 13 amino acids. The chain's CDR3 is CSARDDLNTEAFF. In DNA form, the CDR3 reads TGCAGTGCTAGAGATGATCTGAACACTGAAGCTTTCTTT.

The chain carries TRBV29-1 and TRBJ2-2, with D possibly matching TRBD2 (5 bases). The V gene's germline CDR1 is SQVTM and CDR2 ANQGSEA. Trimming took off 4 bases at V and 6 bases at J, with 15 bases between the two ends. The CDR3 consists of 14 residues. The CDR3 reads CSVGNGMGSGELFF. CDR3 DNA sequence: TGCAGCGTTGGTAACGGGATGGGATCCGGGGAGCTGTTTTTT.